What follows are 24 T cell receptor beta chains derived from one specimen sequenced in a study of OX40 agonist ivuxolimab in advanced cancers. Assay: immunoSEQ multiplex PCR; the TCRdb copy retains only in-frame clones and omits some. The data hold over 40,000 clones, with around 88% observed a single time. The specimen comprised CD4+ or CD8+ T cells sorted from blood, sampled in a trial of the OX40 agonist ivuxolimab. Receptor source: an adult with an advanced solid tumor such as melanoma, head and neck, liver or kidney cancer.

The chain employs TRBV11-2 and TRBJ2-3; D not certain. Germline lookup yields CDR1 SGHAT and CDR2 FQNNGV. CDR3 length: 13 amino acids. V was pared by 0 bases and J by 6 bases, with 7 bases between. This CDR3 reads CASSLERPDTQYF. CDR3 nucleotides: TGTGCCAGCAGCTTAGAAAGACCCGATACGCAGTATTTT.

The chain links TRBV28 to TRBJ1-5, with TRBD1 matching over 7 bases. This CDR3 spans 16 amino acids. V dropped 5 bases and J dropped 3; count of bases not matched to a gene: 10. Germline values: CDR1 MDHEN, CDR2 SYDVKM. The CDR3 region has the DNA TGTGCCAGCAGTCTGCCGGGACAGTACTCCAATCAGCCCCAGCATTTT. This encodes CASSLPGQYSNQPQHF.

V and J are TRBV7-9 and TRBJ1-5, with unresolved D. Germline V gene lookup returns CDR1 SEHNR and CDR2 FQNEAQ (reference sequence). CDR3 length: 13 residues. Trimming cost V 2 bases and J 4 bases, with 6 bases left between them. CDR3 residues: CASSLYGNQPQHF. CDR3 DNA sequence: TGTGCCAGCAGCTTATACGGGAATCAGCCCCAGCATTTT.

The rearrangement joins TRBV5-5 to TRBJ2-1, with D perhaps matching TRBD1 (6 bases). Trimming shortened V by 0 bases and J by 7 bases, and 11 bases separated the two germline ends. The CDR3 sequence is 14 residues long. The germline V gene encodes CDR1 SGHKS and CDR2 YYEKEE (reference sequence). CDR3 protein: CASSLALDRNEQFF. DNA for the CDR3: TGTGCCAGCAGCTTGGCCTTGGACAGAAATGAGCAGTTCTTC. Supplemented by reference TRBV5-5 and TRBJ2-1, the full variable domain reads DAGVTQSPTHLIKTRGQQVTLRCSPISGHKSVSWYQQVLGQGPQFIFQYYEKEERGRGNFPDRFSARQFPNYSSELNVNALLLGDSALYLCASSLALDRNEQFFGPGTRLTVL.

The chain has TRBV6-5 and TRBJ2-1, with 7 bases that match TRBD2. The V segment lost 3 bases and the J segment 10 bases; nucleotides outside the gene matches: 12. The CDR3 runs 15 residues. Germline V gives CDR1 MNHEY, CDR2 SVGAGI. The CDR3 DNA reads TGTGCCAGCAGTTATAGCGGGTCCGGCGAAAAGGAGCAGTTCTTC. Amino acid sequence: CASSYSGSGEKEQFF.

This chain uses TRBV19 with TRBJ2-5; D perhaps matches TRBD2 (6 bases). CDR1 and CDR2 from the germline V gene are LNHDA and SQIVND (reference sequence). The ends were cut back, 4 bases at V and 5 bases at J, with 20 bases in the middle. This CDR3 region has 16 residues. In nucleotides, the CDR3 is TGTGCCAGTAGTACCCAACCTGGGGCAGGGAGGGAGACCCAGTACTTC. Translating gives CASSTQPGAGRETQYF.

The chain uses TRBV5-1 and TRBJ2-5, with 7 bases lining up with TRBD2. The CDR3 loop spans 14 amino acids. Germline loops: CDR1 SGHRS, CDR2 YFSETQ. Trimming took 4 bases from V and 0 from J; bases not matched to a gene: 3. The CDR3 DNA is TGCGCCAGCAGCCCCGGGGGGAACCAAGAGACCCAGTACTTC. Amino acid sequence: CASSPGGNQETQYF.

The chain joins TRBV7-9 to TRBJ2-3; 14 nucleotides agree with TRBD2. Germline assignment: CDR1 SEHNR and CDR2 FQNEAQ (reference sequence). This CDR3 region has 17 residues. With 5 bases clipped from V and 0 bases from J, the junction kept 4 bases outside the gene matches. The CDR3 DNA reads TGTGCCAGCAGCAGAGGGACTAGCGGGGGAAGCACAGATACGCAGTATTTT. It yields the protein CASSRGTSGGSTDTQYF.

The CDR3 is CASSKDYNEQFF. The CDR3 DNA is TGTGCCAGCAGCAAAGACTACAATGAGCAGTTCTTC. The V call is TRBV21-1, the J call TRBJ2-1. TRBV21-1 is assigned pseudogene status. This CDR3 has 12 residues.

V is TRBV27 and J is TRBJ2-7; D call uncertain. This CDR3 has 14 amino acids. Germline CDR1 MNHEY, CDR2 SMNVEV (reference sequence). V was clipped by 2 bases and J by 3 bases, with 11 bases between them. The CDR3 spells CASSLVFSDYEQYF. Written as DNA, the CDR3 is TGTGCCAGCAGTTTAGTATTCTCAGACTACGAGCAGTACTTC.

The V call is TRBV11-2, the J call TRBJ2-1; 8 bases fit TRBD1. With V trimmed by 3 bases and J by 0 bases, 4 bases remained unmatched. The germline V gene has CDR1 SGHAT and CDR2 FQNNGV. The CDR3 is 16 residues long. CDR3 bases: TGTGCCAGCAGCTTCGGACAGGGACGCTCCTACAATGAGCAGTTCTTC. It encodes CASSFGQGRSYNEQFF.

In DNA form, the CDR3 reads TGCGCCAGCAGCTTGGTGGCGACTAGCGGGGTAGGGACCCAGTACTTC. As protein: CASSLVATSGVGTQYF. V and J are TRBV5-1 and TRBJ2-5; 11 positions match TRBD2. Germline values: CDR1 SGHRS, CDR2 YFSETQ. V shed 0 bases, J shed 7 bases, and the junction held 8 bases outside the gene matches. The CDR3 totals 16 residues.

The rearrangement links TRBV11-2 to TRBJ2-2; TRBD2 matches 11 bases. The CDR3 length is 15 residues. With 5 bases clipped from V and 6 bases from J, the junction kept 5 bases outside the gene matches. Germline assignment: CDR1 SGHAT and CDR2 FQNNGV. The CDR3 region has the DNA TGTGCCAGCAGCACAAGGACTAGCGGGTCCGGGGAGCTGTTTTTT. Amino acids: CASSTRTSGSGELFF.

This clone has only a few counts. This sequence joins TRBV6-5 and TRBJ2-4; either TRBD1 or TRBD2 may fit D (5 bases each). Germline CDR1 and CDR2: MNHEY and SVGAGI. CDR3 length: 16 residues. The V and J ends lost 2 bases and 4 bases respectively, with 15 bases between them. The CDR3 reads CASSYGRARGKNIQYF. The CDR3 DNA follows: TGTGCCAGCAGTTACGGCAGGGCGCGAGGGAAAAACATTCAGTACTTC.

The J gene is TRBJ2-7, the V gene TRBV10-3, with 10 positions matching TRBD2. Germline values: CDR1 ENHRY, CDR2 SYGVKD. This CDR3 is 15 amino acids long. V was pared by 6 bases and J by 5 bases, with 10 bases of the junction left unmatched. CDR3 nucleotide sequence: TGTGCCATCAGCATCTCTAGCGGGAGTCGCAACGAGCAGTACTTC. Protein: CAISISSGSRNEQYF.

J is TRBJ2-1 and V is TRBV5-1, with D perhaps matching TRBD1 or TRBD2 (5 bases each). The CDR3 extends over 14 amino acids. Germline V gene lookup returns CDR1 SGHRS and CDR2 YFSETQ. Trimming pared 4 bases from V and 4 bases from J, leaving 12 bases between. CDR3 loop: CASSVRDPYNEQFF. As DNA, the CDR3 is TGCGCCAGCAGCGTCCGGGACCCATACAATGAGCAGTTCTTC.

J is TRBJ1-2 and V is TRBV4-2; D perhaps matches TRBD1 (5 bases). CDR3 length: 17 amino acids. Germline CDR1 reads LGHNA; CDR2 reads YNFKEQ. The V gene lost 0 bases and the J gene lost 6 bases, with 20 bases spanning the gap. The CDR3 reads CASSQDVGGGGRDGYTF. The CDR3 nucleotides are TGTGCCAGCAGCCAAGATGTGGGGGGTGGGGGACGGGATGGCTACACCTTC.

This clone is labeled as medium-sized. CDR3 residues: CASSIAGENEQFF. Here the CDR3 DNA reads TGTGCCAGTAGTATCGCTGGCGAGAATGAGCAGTTCTTC. This chain connects TRBV19 to TRBJ2-1; the D is unclear. The CDR3 is made up of 13 amino acids. V lost 3 bases and J lost 7, with 10 bases in between. Germline V gene sequence: CDR1 LNHDA, CDR2 SQIVND (reference sequence).

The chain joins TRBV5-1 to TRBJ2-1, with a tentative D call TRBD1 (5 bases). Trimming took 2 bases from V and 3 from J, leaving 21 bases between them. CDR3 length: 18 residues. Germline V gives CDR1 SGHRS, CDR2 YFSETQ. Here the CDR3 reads CASSLIPSGQTLYNEQFF. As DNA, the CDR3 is TGCGCCAGCAGCTTAATCCCTTCTGGACAAACACTCTACAATGAGCAGTTCTTC.

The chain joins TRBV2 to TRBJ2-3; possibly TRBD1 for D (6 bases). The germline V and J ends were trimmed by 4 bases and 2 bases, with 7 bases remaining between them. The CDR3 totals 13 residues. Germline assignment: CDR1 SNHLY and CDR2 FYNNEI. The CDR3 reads CASSVGHTDTQYF. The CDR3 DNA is TGTGCCAGCAGTGTGGGACACACAGATACGCAGTATTTT.

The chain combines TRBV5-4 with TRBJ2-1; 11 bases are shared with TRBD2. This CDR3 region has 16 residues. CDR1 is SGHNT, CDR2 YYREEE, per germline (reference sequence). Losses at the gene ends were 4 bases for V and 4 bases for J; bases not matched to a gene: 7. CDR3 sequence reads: CASSKTGTSGYNEQFF. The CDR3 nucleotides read TGTGCCAGCAGCAAAACCGGGACTAGCGGTTACAATGAGCAGTTCTTC.

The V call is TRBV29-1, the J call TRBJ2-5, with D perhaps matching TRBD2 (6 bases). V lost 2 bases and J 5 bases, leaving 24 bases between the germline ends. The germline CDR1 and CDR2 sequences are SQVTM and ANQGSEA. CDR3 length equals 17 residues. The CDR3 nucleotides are TGCAGCGTTGAATACGTCAGGTCCCGCCCCGGAGGGGAGACCCAGTACTTC. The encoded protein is CSVEYVRSRPGGETQYF.

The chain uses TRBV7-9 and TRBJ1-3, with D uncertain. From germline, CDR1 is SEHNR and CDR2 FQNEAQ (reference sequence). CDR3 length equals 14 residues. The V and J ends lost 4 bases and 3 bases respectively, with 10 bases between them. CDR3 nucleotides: TGTGCCAGCAGCTCGGCAGGTTTTGGAAACACCATATATTTT. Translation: CASSSAGFGNTIYF.

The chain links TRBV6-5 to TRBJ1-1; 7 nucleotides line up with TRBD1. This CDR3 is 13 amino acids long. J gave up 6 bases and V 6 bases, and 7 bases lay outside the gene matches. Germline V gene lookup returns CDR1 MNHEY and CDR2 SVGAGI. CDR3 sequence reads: CASRNRGGPEAFF. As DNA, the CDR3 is TGTGCCAGCAGGAACAGGGGCGGTCCTGAAGCTTTCTTT.